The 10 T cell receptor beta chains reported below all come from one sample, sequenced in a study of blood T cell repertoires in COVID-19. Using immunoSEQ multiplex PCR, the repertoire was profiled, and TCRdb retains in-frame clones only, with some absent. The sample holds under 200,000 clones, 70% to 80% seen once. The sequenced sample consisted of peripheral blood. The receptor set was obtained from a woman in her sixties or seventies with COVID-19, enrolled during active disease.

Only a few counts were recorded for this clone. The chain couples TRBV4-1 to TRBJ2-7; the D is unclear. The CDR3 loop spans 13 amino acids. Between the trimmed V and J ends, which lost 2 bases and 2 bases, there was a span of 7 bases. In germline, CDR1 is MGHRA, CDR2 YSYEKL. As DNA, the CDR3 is TGCGCCAGCAGCCAACTCGTTCCCTACGAGCAGTACGTC. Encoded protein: CASSQLVPYEQYV.

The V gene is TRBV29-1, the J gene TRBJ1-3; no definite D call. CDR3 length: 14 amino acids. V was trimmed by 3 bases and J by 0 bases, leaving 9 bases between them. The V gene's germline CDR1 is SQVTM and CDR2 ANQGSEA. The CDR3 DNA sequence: TGCAGCGTTGACGGGGAGCGCTCTGGAAACACCATATATTTT. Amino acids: CSVDGERSGNTIYF.

CDR3 bases: TGTGCCAGCTCCCCGACAAACCCCTCCTATAATTCACCCCTCCACTTT. This translates into CASSPTNPSYNSPLHF. This chain links TRBV27 with TRBJ1-6, with D unclear. V was pared by 8 bases and J by 0 bases, with 14 bases between. The germline CDR1 and CDR2 sequences are MNHEY and SMNVEV (reference sequence). The CDR3 spans 16 residues.

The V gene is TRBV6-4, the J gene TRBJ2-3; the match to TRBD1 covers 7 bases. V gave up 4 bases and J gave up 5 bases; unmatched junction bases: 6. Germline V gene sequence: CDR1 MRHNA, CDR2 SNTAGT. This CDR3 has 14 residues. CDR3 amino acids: CASSGHRGRDTQYF. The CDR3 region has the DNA TGTGCCAGCAGTGGGCACAGGGGCAGAGATACGCAGTATTTT.

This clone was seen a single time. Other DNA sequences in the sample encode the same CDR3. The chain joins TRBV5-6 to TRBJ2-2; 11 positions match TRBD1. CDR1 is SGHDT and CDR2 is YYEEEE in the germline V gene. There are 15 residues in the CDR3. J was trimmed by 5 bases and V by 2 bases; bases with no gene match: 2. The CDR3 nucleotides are TGTGCCAGCAGCTTCGGGACAGGGGGTACCGGGGAGCTGTTTTTT. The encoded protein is CASSFGTGGTGELFF.

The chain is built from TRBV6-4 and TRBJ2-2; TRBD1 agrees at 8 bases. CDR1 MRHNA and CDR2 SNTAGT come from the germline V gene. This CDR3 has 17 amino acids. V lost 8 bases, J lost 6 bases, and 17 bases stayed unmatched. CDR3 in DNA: TGTGCCAGCCGAGACGTCACAGGGGGTCCAGGTGCCGGGGAGCTGTTTTTT. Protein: CASRDVTGGPGAGELFF.

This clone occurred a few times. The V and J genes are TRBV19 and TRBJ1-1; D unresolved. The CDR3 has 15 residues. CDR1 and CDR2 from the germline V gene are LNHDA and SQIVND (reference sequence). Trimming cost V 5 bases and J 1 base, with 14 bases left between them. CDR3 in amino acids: CASSLFAVGNTEAFF. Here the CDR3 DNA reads TGTGCCAGTAGTTTGTTCGCGGTGGGGAACACTGAAGCTTTCTTT.

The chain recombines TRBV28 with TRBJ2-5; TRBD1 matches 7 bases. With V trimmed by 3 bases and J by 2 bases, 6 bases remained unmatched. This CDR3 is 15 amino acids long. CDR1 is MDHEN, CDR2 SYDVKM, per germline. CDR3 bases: TGTGCCAGCAGTTTCCCGGGACAGTCACAAGAGACCCAGTACTTC. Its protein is CASSFPGQSQETQYF.

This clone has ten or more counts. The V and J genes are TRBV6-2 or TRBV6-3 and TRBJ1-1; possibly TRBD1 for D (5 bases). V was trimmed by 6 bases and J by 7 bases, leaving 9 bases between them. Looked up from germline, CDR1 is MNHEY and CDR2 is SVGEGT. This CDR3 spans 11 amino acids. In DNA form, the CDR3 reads TGTGCCAGCAGCAACAGGAATGAAGCTTTCTTT. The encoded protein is CASSNRNEAFF.

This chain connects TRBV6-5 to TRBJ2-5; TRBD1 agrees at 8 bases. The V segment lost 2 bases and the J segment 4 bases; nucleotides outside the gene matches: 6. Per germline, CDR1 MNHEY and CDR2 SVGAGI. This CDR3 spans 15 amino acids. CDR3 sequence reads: CASSYPRDRRETQYF. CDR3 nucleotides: TGTGCCAGCAGTTACCCCAGGGACAGGCGAGAGACCCAGTACTTC.